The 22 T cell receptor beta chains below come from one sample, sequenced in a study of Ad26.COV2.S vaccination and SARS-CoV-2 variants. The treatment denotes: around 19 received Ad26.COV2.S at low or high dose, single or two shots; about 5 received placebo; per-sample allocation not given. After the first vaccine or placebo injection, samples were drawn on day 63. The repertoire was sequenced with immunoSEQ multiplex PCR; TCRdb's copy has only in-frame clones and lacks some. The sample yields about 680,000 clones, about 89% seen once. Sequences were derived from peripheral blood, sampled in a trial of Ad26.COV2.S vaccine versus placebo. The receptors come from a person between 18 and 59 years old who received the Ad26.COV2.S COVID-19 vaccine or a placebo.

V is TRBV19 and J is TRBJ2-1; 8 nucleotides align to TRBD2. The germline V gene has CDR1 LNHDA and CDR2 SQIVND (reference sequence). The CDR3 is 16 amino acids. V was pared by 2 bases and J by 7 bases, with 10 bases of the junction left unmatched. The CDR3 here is CASSIRGLGLGNEQFF. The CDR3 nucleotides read TGTGCCAGTAGTATAAGGGGACTAGGGTTGGGGAATGAGCAGTTCTTC.

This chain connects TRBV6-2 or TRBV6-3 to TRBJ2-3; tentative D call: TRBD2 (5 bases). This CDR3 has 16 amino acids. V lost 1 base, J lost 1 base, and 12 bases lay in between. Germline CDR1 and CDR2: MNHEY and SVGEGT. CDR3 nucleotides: TGTGCCAGCAGTTACTTGTGGACTCCGGGCACAGATACGCAGTATTTT. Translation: CASSYLWTPGTDTQYF.

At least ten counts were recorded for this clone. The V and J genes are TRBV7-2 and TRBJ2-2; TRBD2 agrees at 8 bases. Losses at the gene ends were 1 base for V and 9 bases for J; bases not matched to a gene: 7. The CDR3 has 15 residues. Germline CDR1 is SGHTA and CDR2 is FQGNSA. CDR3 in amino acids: CASSLEGSGVRELFF. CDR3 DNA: TGTGCCAGCAGCTTAGAAGGTAGCGGGGTCCGGGAGCTGTTTTTT.

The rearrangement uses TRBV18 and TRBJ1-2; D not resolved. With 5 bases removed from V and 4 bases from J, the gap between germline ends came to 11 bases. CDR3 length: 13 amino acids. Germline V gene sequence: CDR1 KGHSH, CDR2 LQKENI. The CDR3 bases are TGTGCCAGCTCAGTCGGCCCATTCTATGGCTACACCTTC. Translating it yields CASSVGPFYGYTF.

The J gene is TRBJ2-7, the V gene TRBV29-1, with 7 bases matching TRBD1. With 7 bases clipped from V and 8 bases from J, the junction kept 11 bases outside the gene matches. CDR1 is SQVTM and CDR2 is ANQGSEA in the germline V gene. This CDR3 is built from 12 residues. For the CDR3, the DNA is TGCAGCGCCGAAGTAGGGGGCCTCCAGCAGTACTTC. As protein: CSAEVGGLQQYF.

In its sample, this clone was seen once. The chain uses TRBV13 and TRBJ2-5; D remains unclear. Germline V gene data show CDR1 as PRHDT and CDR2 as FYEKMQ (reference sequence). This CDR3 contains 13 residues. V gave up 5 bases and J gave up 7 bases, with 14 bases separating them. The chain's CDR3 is CASSPSGGATQYF. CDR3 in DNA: TGTGCCAGCAGCCCCTCGGGTGGCGCGACCCAGTACTTC. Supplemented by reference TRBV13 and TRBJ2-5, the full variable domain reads AAGVIQSPRHLIKEKRETATLKCYPIPRHDTVYWYQQGPGQDPQFLISFYEKMQSDKGSIPDRFSAQQFSDYHSELNMSSLELGDSALYFCASSPSGGATQYFGPGTRLLVL.

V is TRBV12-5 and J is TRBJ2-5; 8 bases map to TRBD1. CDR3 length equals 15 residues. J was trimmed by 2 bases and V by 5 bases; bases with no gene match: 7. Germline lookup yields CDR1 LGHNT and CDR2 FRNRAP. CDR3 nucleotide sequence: TGTGCTAGTGGTACGCCAGGGGGCCGTCAAGAGACCCAGTACTTC. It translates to CASGTPGGRQETQYF.

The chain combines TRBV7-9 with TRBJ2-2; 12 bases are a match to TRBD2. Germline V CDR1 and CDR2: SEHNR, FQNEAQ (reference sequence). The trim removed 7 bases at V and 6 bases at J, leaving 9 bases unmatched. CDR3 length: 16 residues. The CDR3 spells CASISRLAGGPGELFF. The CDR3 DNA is TGTGCCAGCATCTCACGCCTAGCGGGGGGGCCCGGGGAGCTGTTTTTT.

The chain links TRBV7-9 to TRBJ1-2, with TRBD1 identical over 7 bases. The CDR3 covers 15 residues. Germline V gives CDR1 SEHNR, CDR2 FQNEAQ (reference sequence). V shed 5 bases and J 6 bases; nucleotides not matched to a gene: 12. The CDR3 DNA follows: TGTGCCAGCAGCGAAGTAGGACAGGAGGGGGATGGCTACACCTTC. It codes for CASSEVGQEGDGYTF.

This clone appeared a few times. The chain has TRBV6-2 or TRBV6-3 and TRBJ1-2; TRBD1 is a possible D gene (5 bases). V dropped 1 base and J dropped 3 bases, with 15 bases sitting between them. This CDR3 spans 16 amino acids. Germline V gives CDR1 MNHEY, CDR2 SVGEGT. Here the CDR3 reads CASSYLAGRSYYGYTF. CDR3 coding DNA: TGTGCCAGCAGTTACTTGGCAGGGAGATCCTACTATGGCTACACCTTC.

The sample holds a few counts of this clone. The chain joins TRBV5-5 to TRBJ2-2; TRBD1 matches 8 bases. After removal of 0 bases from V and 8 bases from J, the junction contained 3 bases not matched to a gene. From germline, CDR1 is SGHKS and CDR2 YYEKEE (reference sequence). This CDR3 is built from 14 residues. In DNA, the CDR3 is TGTGCCAGCAGCTTGGAGGGACAGGCAGGGGAGCTGTTTTTT. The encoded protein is CASSLEGQAGELFF.

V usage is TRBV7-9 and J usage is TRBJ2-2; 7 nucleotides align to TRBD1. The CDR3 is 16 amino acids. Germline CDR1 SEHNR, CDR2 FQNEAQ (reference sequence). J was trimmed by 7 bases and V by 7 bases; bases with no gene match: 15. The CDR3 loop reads CASILGTARTGGELFF. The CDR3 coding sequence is TGTGCCAGCATCCTCGGGACAGCGCGGACAGGCGGGGAGCTGTTTTTT.

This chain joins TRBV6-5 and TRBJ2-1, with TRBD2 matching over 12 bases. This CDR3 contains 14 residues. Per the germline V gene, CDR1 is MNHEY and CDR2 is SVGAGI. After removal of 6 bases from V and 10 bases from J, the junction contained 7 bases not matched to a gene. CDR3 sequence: CASSNLAGGEEQFF. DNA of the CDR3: TGTGCCAGCAGCAACCTAGCGGGGGGGGAGGAGCAGTTCTTC.

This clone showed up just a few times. For the CDR3, the DNA is TGCAGCGCCGGGCAGGGTGTTGGCGAGCAGTACTTC. Its translation: CSAGQGVGEQYF. The chain uses TRBV29-1 and TRBJ2-7; tentatively, D is TRBD1 (5 bases). The CDR3 runs to 12 residues. Trimming took 7 bases from V and 6 from J, leaving 16 bases between them. Germline V lookup: CDR1 SQVTM, CDR2 ANQGSEA.

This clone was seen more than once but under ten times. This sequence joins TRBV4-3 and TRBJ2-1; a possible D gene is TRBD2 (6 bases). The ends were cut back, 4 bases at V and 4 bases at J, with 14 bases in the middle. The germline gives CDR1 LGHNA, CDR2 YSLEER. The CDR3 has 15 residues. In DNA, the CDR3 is TGCGCCAGCAGCCTAGCCCCGGGGGAGTACAATGAGCAGTTCTTC. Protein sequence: CASSLAPGEYNEQFF.

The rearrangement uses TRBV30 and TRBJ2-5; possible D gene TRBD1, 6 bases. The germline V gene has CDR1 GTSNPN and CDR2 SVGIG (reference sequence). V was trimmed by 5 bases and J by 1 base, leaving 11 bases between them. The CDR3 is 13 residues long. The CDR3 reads CAWARQAQETQYF. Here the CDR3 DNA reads TGTGCCTGGGCCCGACAGGCCCAAGAGACCCAGTACTTC.

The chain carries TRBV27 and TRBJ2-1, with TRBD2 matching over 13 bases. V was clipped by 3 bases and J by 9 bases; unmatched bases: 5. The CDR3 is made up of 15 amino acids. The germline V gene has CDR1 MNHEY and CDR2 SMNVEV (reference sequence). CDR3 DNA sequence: TGTGCCAGCAGTTTCTTGACTAGCGGGAGGTTTGAGCAGTTCTTC. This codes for CASSFLTSGRFEQFF.

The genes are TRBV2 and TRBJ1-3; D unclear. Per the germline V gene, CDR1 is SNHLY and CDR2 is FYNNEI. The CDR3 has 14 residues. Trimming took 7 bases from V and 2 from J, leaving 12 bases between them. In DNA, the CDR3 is TGTGCCAGCACCGTAGTAGGAGCTGGAAACACCATATATTTT. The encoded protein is CASTVVGAGNTIYF. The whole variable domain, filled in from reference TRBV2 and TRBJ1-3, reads EPEVTQTPSHQVTQMGQEVILRCVPISNHLYFYWYRQILGQKVEFLVSFYNNEISEKSEIFDDQFSVERPDGSNFTLKIRSTKLEDSAMYFCASTVVGAGNTIYFGEGSWLTVV.

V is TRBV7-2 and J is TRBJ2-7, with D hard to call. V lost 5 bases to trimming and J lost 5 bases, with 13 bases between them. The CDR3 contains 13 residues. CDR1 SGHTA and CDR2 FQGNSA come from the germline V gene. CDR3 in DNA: TGTGCCAGCAGCCCGGTGCTGGTCCACGAGCAGTACTTC. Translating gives CASSPVLVHEQYF.

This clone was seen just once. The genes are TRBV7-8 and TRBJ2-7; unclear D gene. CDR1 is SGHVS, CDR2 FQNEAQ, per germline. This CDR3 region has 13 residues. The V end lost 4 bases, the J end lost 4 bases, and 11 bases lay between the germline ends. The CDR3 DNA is TGTGCCAGCAGCTCCGCTCTCAAATACGAGCAGTACTTC. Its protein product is CASSSALKYEQYF.

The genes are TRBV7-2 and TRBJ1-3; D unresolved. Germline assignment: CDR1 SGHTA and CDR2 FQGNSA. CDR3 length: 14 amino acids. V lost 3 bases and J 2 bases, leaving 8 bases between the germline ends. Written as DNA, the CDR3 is TGTGCCAGCAGCTTCGATGAACCTGGAAACACCATATATTTT. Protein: CASSFDEPGNTIYF.

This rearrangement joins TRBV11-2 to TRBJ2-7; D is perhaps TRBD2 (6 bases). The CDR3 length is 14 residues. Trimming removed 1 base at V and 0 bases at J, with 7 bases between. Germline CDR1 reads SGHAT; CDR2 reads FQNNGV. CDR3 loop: CASSLVGSSYEQYF. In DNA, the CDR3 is TGTGCCAGCAGCTTAGTCGGGAGCTCCTACGAGCAGTACTTC.